The source of this T cell receptor (beta chain) is a study of T cell changes during pregnancy in multiple sclerosis. Germline V gives CDR1 SGHTA, CDR2 FQGNSA. V lost 5 bases and J lost 2; bases outside the gene matches: 7. The CDR3 is 18 amino acids. Clones were read by immunoSEQ multiplex PCR, and TCRdb kept only the in-frame ones, dropping some. This sample has over 50,000 clones, with around nine tenths found just once. This sequence joins TRBV7-2 and TRBJ2-6; the match to TRBD2 covers 12 bases. This sample comprised peripheral blood, obtained in the first trimester of pregnancy. This sequence originates from a female donor in good health, enrolled as a control in a pregnancy study. The DNA of the CDR3 is TGTGCCAGCAGCCCAAGACTAGCGGGAGTAGCTGGGGCCAACGTCCTGACTTTC. This encodes CASSPRLAGVAGANVLTF.